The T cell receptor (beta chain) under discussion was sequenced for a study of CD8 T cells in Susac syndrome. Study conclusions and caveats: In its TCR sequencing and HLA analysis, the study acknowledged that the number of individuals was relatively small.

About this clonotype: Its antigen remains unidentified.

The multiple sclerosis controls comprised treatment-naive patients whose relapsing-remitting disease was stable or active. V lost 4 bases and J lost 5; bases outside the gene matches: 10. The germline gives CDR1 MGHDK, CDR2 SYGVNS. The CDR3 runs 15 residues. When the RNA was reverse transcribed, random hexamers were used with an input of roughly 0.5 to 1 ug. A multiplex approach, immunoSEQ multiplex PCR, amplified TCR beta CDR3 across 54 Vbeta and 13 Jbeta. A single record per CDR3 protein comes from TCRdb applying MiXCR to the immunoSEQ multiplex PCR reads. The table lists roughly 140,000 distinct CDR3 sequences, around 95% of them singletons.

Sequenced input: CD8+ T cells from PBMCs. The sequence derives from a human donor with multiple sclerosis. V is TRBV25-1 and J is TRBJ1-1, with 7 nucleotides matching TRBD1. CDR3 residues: CASSGRDRVVTEAFF. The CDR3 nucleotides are TGTGCCAGCAGTGGGAGGGACAGAGTGGTGACTGAAGCTTTCTTT.